This T cell receptor (beta chain) came from a study of OX40 agonist ivuxolimab in advanced cancers. General study results and limits: In the 0.1-3.0 mg/kg groups, partial responders showed among the lowest expansion.

Remarks on this clone: Its target is not known.

The CDR3 spans 12 residues. The germline V gene encodes CDR1 GTSNPN and CDR2 SVGIG (reference sequence). The J segment lost 8 bases and the V segment lost 7 bases, leaving 3 bases of the junction unmatched. Assay used: immunoSEQ multiplex PCR; TCRdb lists only in-frame clones, some missing. The data hold more than 80,000 clones, with 91% observed a single time. This rearrangement joins TRBV30 to TRBJ1-4; TRBD1 matches 11 bases. Here the sequenced sample was CD4+ or CD8+ T cells sorted from blood, taken in a trial of the OX40 agonist ivuxolimab. The source of this sequence is an adult with an advanced solid tumor such as melanoma, head and neck, liver or kidney cancer. The CDR3 region is CALGQGGEKLFF. The CDR3 DNA is TGTGCCTTGGGACAGGGGGGAGAAAAACTGTTTTTT.